Following are 28 T cell receptor beta chains from one sample sequenced in a study of cytomegalovirus exposure and HLA in healthy donors. Method: immunoSEQ multiplex PCR; TCRdb's copy keeps in-frame clones and lacks some. The sample holds approximately 300,000 clones, approximately 90% seen once. Sequencing used PBMCs. The receptors originated from a young woman in good health and CMV-seronegative.

The genes are TRBV5-6 and TRBJ2-7, with 9 bases that match TRBD1. Per germline, CDR1 SGHDT and CDR2 YYEEEE. CDR3 length: 15 residues. Trimming removed 4 bases from V and 4 bases from J; junction bases left unmatched: 9. CDR3 in amino acids: CASSENWDREYEQYF. Written as DNA, the CDR3 is TGTGCCAGCAGCGAGAACTGGGACAGGGAGTACGAGCAGTACTTC.

CDR3 coding DNA: TGTGCCAGCACCTCCCCCGGACAGAACCTTAACACCGGGGAGCTGTTTTTT. This sequence encodes CASTSPGQNLNTGELFF. The V gene is TRBV28, the J gene TRBJ2-2; tentative D call: TRBD1 (6 bases). From germline, CDR1 is MDHEN and CDR2 SYDVKM. V was shortened by 7 bases and J by 2 bases, with 20 bases between the two germline ends. This CDR3 is built from 17 residues.

The V call is TRBV2, the J call TRBJ1-5; 9 bases fit TRBD1. The J segment lost 4 bases and the V segment lost 4 bases, leaving 2 bases of the junction unmatched. The CDR3 runs to 14 residues. CDR1 and CDR2 (germline): SNHLY, FYNNEI. CDR3 amino acids: CASSGGTGNQPQHF. The CDR3 DNA reads TGTGCCAGCAGTGGGGGGACAGGGAATCAGCCCCAGCATTTT.

V gene TRBV7-2 combines with J gene TRBJ2-1; a possible D gene is TRBD2 (5 bases). V shed 1 base and J shed 5 bases, with 9 bases lying between them. This CDR3 contains 14 residues. CDR1 and CDR2 from the germline V gene are SGHTA and FQGNSA. The CDR3 reads CASSLVTGNNEQFF. The CDR3 nucleotides read TGTGCCAGCAGCTTAGTTACGGGGAACAATGAGCAGTTCTTC.

The chain employs TRBV6-5 and TRBJ1-2; D ambiguous. The V end lost 0 bases, the J end lost 2 bases, and 7 bases lay between the germline ends. The germline CDR1 and CDR2 sequences are MNHEY and SVGAGI. The CDR3 runs 14 residues. The CDR3 loop is CASSYSAQNYGYTF. The CDR3 region has the DNA TGTGCCAGCAGTTACTCCGCTCAGAACTATGGCTACACCTTC.

This chain uses TRBV15 with TRBJ1-1; a possible D gene is TRBD1 (5 bases). Per germline, CDR1 LNHNV and CDR2 YYDKDF (reference sequence). V gave up 8 bases and J gave up 1 base, with 11 bases separating them. This CDR3 spans 13 amino acids. CDR3 DNA sequence: TGTGCCACCTCGAGGGGAGGGAACACTGAAGCTTTCTTT. As protein: CATSRGGNTEAFF.

Only one count was recorded for this clone. The rearrangement joins TRBV15 to TRBJ2-1; 9 bases map to TRBD2. J was trimmed by 1 base and V by 3 bases; bases with no gene match: 7. Germline CDR1 LNHNV, CDR2 YYDKDF (reference sequence). CDR3 size: 17 residues. This CDR3 reads CATSSIVAGGSYNEQFF. The CDR3, as DNA: TGTGCCACCAGCAGTATTGTGGCGGGAGGGTCCTACAATGAGCAGTTCTTC. The entire variable domain, with the rest obtained from reference TRBV15 and TRBJ2-1, is as follows: DAMVIQNPRYQVTQFGKPVTLSCSQTLNHNVMYWYQQKSSQAPKLLFHYYDKDFNNEADTPDNFQSRRPNTSFCFLDIRSPGLGDTAMYLCATSSIVAGGSYNEQFFGPGTRLTVL.

Note on this clone: The same CDR3 can be traced to other DNA sequences in this sample. The chain carries TRBV2 and TRBJ2-7, with D perhaps TRBD1 (5 bases). The germline V and J ends were trimmed by 4 bases and 4 bases, with 8 bases remaining between them. Germline V gene sequence: CDR1 SNHLY, CDR2 FYNNEI. The CDR3 loop spans 12 amino acids. The CDR3 nucleotides read TGTGCCAGCAGTGGACAGAGTTACGAGCAGTACTTC. The encoded protein is CASSGQSYEQYF.

In its sample, this clone was seen once. This chain joins TRBV18 and TRBJ2-7; 7 nucleotides match TRBD1. The CDR3 extends over 14 amino acids. CDR1 and CDR2 from the germline V gene are KGHSH and LQKENI. The V gene end was trimmed by 6 bases and the J gene end by 5 bases; junction bases not matched to a gene: 10. CDR3 in DNA: TGTGCCAGCTCCCATGACAGGGCTCTCCACGAGCAGTACTTC. Protein product: CASSHDRALHEQYF. The full variable domain, in which reference TRBV18 and TRBJ2-7 provide the parts outside the CDR3, is NAGVMQNPRHLVRRRGQEARLRCSPMKGHSHVYWYRQLPEEGLKFMVYLQKENIIDESGMPKERFSAEFPKEGPSILRIQQVVRGDSAAYFCASSHDRALHEQYFGPGTRLTVT.

The genes are TRBV15 and TRBJ2-3; 8 nucleotides match TRBD2. Per germline, CDR1 LNHNV and CDR2 YYDKDF (reference sequence). The CDR3 totals 15 residues. V was clipped by 0 bases and J by 1 base; unmatched bases: 0. CDR3 coding DNA: TGTGCCACCAGCAGAGAGCGGGAGGGCACAGATACGCAGTATTTT. Protein: CATSREREGTDTQYF.

This clone appeared a single time. This chain links TRBV19 with TRBJ1-4, with D unclear. Deletions cut 6 bases from V and 2 bases from J, with 10 bases between. CDR1 is LNHDA, CDR2 SQIVND, per germline (reference sequence). The CDR3 sequence is 14 residues long. CDR3 protein: CASSEGFTNEKLFF. The CDR3 nucleotides are TGTGCCAGTAGCGAGGGTTTCACTAATGAAAAACTGTTTTTT.

This chain uses TRBV2 with TRBJ2-2, with D maybe TRBD2 (7 bases). This CDR3 is built from 14 residues. CDR1 and CDR2 (germline): SNHLY, FYNNEI. V gave up 2 bases and J gave up 7 bases, with 11 bases separating them. CDR3 protein: CASSERGAYGELFF. The CDR3 DNA reads TGTGCCAGCAGTGAACGGGGGGCGTACGGGGAGCTGTTTTTT.

As for this clone: Its ends do not fully match the called genes, so a read error is possible. The chain couples TRBV29-1 to TRBJ1-2, with D tentatively TRBD1 (5 bases). This CDR3 spans 12 amino acids. Germline V gene lookup returns CDR1 SQVTM and CDR2 ANQGSEA. Here the CDR3 reads CSVEDKKTVSAF. CDR3 coding DNA: TGCAGCGTTGAAGATAAGAAGACAGTCTCTGCCTTC. Looking up the rest from reference TRBV29-1 and TRBJ1-2 gives the full variable domain: SAVISQKPSRDICQRGTSLTIQCQVDSQVTMMFWYRQQPGQSLTLIATANQGSEATYESGFVIDKFPISRPNLTFSTLTVSNMSPEDSSIYLCSVEDKKTVSAFGSGTRLTVV.

The chain uses TRBV28 and TRBJ1-5; a possible D gene is TRBD1 (6 bases). CDR1 and CDR2 (germline): MDHEN, SYDVKM. The CDR3 runs 20 residues. Trimming removed 7 bases at V and 0 bases at J, with 28 bases between. The CDR3 spells CASTPSDRLPQGYSNQPQHF. The CDR3 nucleotides read TGTGCCAGCACCCCCAGCGACAGGCTTCCCCAGGGGTATAGCAATCAGCCCCAGCATTTT.

The chain carries TRBV18 and TRBJ2-2; perhaps TRBD2 as D (5 bases). Trimming took off 0 bases at V and 6 bases at J, with 8 bases between the two ends. Germline values: CDR1 KGHSH, CDR2 LQKENI. The CDR3 length is 14 residues. CDR3 amino acids: CASSPPTEAGELFF. Here the CDR3 DNA reads TGTGCCAGCTCACCACCGACGGAGGCCGGGGAGCTGTTTTTT.

This chain connects TRBV28 to TRBJ1-1; the match to TRBD1 covers 7 bases. Germline V gene data show CDR1 as MDHEN and CDR2 as SYDVKM. This CDR3 region has 14 residues. V dropped 3 bases and J dropped 3; count of bases not matched to a gene: 4. CDR3 in DNA: TGTGCCAGCAGTTTGGGCAGGGGGGACACTGAAGCTTTCTTT. This translates into CASSLGRGDTEAFF.

This chain links TRBV5-1 with TRBJ1-2, with TRBD1 identical over 11 bases. V trimming: 4 bases; J trimming: 5 bases; junction bases outside the gene matches: 10. CDR3 length: 16 residues. The germline CDR1 and CDR2 sequences are SGHRS and YFSETQ. The CDR3 DNA reads TGCGCCAGCAGCCCTGGACAGGGGGCTGTTGGGTATGGCTACACCTTC. It is translated as CASSPGQGAVGYGYTF.

The chain is built from TRBV29-1 and TRBJ2-5; 7 bases match TRBD2. Germline V gene sequence: CDR1 SQVTM, CDR2 ANQGSEA. The CDR3 covers 14 residues. Trimming at V came to 7 bases and at J to 2 bases, leaving 10 bases not matched to a gene. This CDR3 is CSAGGGWWQETQYF. The CDR3 DNA is TGCAGCGCGGGCGGGGGATGGTGGCAAGAGACCCAGTACTTC.

This clone is a singleton in its sample. The rearrangement uses TRBV7-2 and TRBJ2-7, with D perhaps matching TRBD1 (7 bases). With 3 bases removed from V and 6 bases from J, the gap between germline ends came to 27 bases. The germline gives CDR1 SGHTA, CDR2 FQGNSA. The CDR3 consists of 18 residues. CDR3 nucleotide sequence: TGTGCCAGCAGCTTGGTGCGAGAGTCGACAGGGACTCTTTCCGAGCAGTACTTC. Encoded protein: CASSLVRESTGTLSEQYF.

This chain links TRBV4-2 with TRBJ2-4, with D perhaps matching TRBD1 (8 bases). This CDR3 spans 13 amino acids. Germline assignment: CDR1 LGHNA and CDR2 YNFKEQ. Trimming stripped 2 bases from V and 9 bases from J, with 11 bases between. The CDR3 region has the DNA TGTGCCAGCAGCCAAACAGGGGGGGGCATTCAGTACTTC. This translates into CASSQTGGGIQYF.

The chain joins TRBV10-3 to TRBJ2-2, with 9 bases lining up with TRBD1. The CDR3 covers 17 residues. Germline assignment: CDR1 ENHRY and CDR2 SYGVKD. With V trimmed by 5 bases and J by 6 bases, 13 bases remained unmatched. CDR3 bases: TGTGCCATCAGTCACCCCGGGACAGGGCCCCAATCCGGGGAGCTGTTTTTT. Translated: CAISHPGTGPQSGELFF.

CDR3 DNA sequence: TGTGCCAGCAGCCAAGTGAGCGGGAGGGACCACAATGAGCAGTTCTTC. Residues: CASSQVSGRDHNEQFF. V usage is TRBV4-2 and J usage is TRBJ2-1, with TRBD2 matching over 10 bases. This CDR3 is 16 amino acids long. The germline V gene encodes CDR1 LGHNA and CDR2 YNFKEQ. Losses at the gene ends were 1 base for V and 5 bases for J; bases not matched to a gene: 5.

J is TRBJ2-7 and V is TRBV7-2; D not resolved. CDR3 size: 12 residues. V was clipped by 3 bases and J by 3 bases, with 6 bases between them. Germline V CDR1 and CDR2: SGHTA, FQGNSA. The CDR3 nucleotides read TGTGCCAGCAGCTTGACTGGCTACGAGCAGTACTTC. Translation: CASSLTGYEQYF.

V gene TRBV5-1 combines with J gene TRBJ2-2; D is ambiguous. The CDR3 sequence is 18 residues long. The germline gives CDR1 SGHRS, CDR2 YFSETQ. V was cut by 0 bases and J by 1 base, with 16 bases left in between. The CDR3 spells CASSLVSMAPGNTGELFF. The CDR3 DNA reads TGCGCCAGCAGCTTGGTTTCTATGGCCCCAGGGAACACCGGGGAGCTGTTTTTT.

This clone showed up just a few times. The rearrangement joins TRBV6-5 to TRBJ1-2; no reliable D call. Trimming pared 5 bases from V and 4 bases from J, leaving 14 bases between. Per the germline V gene, CDR1 is MNHEY and CDR2 is SVGAGI. The CDR3 is 14 amino acids. In DNA, the CDR3 is TGTGCCAGCAGTAAAACCCCATACAGCTATGGCTACACCTTC. It is translated as CASSKTPYSYGYTF.

The chain recombines TRBV4-3 with TRBJ1-1; D not certain. The V end was cut by 0 bases, the J end by 1 base, with 6 bases between. CDR3 length equals 14 residues. CDR1 and CDR2 (germline): LGHNA, YSLEER. The CDR3 loop reads CASSQDRSNTEAFF. Here the CDR3 DNA reads TGCGCCAGCAGCCAAGACAGGTCGAACACTGAAGCTTTCTTT.

The chain employs TRBV6-5 and TRBJ1-2; D unclear. Germline V gene data show CDR1 as MNHEY and CDR2 as SVGAGI. Between the trimmed V and J ends, which lost 5 bases and 2 bases, there was a span of 12 bases. This CDR3 contains 14 residues. CDR3 amino acids: CASSRNLDNYGYTF. CDR3 nucleotide sequence: TGTGCCAGCAGTCGCAACCTAGACAACTATGGCTACACCTTC.

The chain couples TRBV6-6 to TRBJ2-7; TRBD1 might be the D (6 bases). Trimming shortened V by 5 bases and J by 1 base, and 6 bases separated the two germline ends. Germline CDR1 reads MNHNY; CDR2 reads SVGAGI (reference sequence). CDR3 length equals 12 residues. The CDR3 DNA sequence: TGTGCCAGCAGTGGACAGTCCTACGAGCAGTACTTC. Amino acids: CASSGQSYEQYF.